One and the same sample provided the 19 T cell receptor beta chains below, sequenced in a study of cytomegalovirus exposure and HLA in healthy donors. Primers: 60 Vbeta forward and 13 Jbeta reverse. The table came from immunoSEQ multiplex PCR; TCRdb's copy has only in-frame clones and leaves some out. The sample lists about 130,000 clones; roughly 80% were seen once. The specimen sequenced was PBMCs. The receptors were gathered from a man younger than 35 in good health and CMV-seropositive.

The V and J genes are TRBV9 and TRBJ2-1, with D possibly being TRBD2 (5 bases). Trimming left V 0 bases short and J 7 bases short, with 17 bases between. CDR1 SGDLS and CDR2 YYNGEE come from the germline V gene. This CDR3 has 16 amino acids. The CDR3 nucleotides are TGTGCCAGCAGCGTAGTTTCTAGCAAAGACCGTAATGAGCAGTTCTTC. This encodes CASSVVSSKDRNEQFF.

The chain combines TRBV5-1 with TRBJ1-3; perhaps TRBD1 as D (5 bases). V lost 3 bases, J lost 2 bases, and 12 bases lay in between. Germline V CDR1 and CDR2: SGHRS, YFSETQ. CDR3 length equals 15 residues. CDR3 sequence reads: CASSSWGGAGNTIYF. CDR3 nucleotides: TGCGCCAGCAGCTCCTGGGGGGGGGCTGGAAACACCATATATTTT.

The chain links TRBV5-1 to TRBJ2-2, with D tentatively TRBD1 (6 bases). The V end lost 4 bases, the J end lost 1 base, and 11 bases lay between the germline ends. This CDR3 region has 15 residues. Germline CDR1 reads SGHRS; CDR2 reads YFSETQ. The CDR3 protein is CASSPTRGNTGELFF. In DNA, the CDR3 is TGCGCCAGCAGCCCGACCAGGGGGAACACCGGGGAGCTGTTTTTT.

A few counts support this clone. The V gene is TRBV6-4, the J gene TRBJ2-1, with 8 bases fitting TRBD2. With V trimmed by 3 bases and J by 4 bases, 8 bases remained unmatched. The germline V gene has CDR1 MRHNA and CDR2 SNTAGT. The CDR3 is 16 amino acids. CDR3 DNA sequence: TGTGCCAGCAGTGATTCCGCGGGGGGCGGGTACAATGAGCAGTTCTTC. It encodes CASSDSAGGGYNEQFF.

The rearrangement uses TRBV15 and TRBJ1-3; TRBD1 aligns across 7 bases. This CDR3 is built from 15 residues. Trimming took 3 bases from V and 2 from J; bases not matched to a gene: 4. Germline V gives CDR1 LNHNV, CDR2 YYDKDF (reference sequence). Here the CDR3 reads CATSSGTAAGNTIYF. The CDR3 nucleotides are TGTGCCACCAGCAGTGGGACAGCGGCTGGAAACACCATATATTTT. Full variable domain (outside the CDR3, taken from reference TRBV15 and TRBJ1-3): DAMVIQNPRYQVTQFGKPVTLSCSQTLNHNVMYWYQQKSSQAPKLLFHYYDKDFNNEADTPDNFQSRRPNTSFCFLDIRSPGLGDTAMYLCATSSGTAAGNTIYFGEGSWLTVV.

This clone has just one count. This rearrangement joins TRBV7-6 to TRBJ2-1, with D possibly TRBD2 on 6 matching bases. The CDR3 length is 14 residues. V was clipped by 3 bases and J by 2 bases, with 8 bases between them. Germline V gene lookup returns CDR1 SGHVS and CDR2 FNYEAQ. CDR3 protein: CASSLAGTYNEQFF. CDR3 coding DNA: TGTGCCAGCAGCTTGGCGGGAACCTACAATGAGCAGTTCTTC. The whole variable domain, remainder taken from reference TRBV7-6 and TRBJ2-1, is GAGVSQSPRYKVTKRGQDVALRCDPISGHVSLYWYRQALGQGPEFLTYFNYEAQQDKSGLPNDRFSAERPEGSISTLTIQRTEQRDSAMYRCASSLAGTYNEQFFGPGTRLTVL.

V usage is TRBV6-1 and J usage is TRBJ1-6, with 7 bases aligning to TRBD1. Germline CDR1 reads MNHNS; CDR2 reads SASEGT. V shed 4 bases, J shed 9 bases, and the junction held 6 bases outside the gene matches. This CDR3 contains 14 residues. CDR3 nucleotides: TGTGCCAGCAGTGGCGGGGACAGAAGTTCACCCCTCCACTTT. It specifies CASSGGDRSSPLHF.

The chain couples TRBV18 to TRBJ1-1, with TRBD1 identical over 7 bases. V gave up 1 base and J gave up 5 bases; unmatched junction bases: 7. The germline gives CDR1 KGHSH, CDR2 LQKENI. The CDR3 covers 15 residues. CDR3 region: CASSPQAGGWTEAFF. Written as DNA, the CDR3 is TGTGCCAGCTCACCACAGGCAGGGGGTTGGACTGAAGCTTTCTTT.

The CDR3 sequence: CASSLLSGLAGTDTQYF. The CDR3 region has the DNA TGTGCCAGCAGCTTATTGTCGGGACTAGCGGGCACAGATACGCAGTATTTT. The chain recombines TRBV5-6 with TRBJ2-3; 11 bases are shared with TRBD2. CDR3 size: 17 residues. Germline V gives CDR1 SGHDT, CDR2 YYEEEE. V was pared by 2 bases and J by 1 base, with 6 bases of the junction left unmatched.

V and J are TRBV7-9 and TRBJ2-1; D gene unclear. This CDR3 spans 13 amino acids. Germline V gene lookup returns CDR1 SEHNR and CDR2 FQNEAQ (reference sequence). The V and J ends lost 1 base and 4 bases respectively, with 5 bases between them. CDR3 residues: CASSLVAYNEQFF. The DNA for the CDR3 is TGTGCCAGCAGCTTAGTTGCGTACAATGAGCAGTTCTTC.

The V and J genes are TRBV7-2 and TRBJ2-1; D is uncertain. V lost 5 bases and J lost 6, with 17 bases in between. The CDR3 is made up of 15 amino acids. The germline V gene encodes CDR1 SGHTA and CDR2 FQGNSA. This CDR3 is CASSPSWAFFNEQFF. In DNA form, the CDR3 reads TGTGCCAGCAGCCCCAGTTGGGCATTTTTCAATGAGCAGTTCTTC.

The CDR3 sequence: CASSQEWRLTLGKLFF. CDR3 bases: TGCGCCAGCAGCCAAGAGTGGAGACTAACCTTGGGAAAACTGTTTTTT. V and J are TRBV4-3 and TRBJ1-4; D is uncertain. Looked up from germline, CDR1 is LGHNA and CDR2 is YSLEER. V lost 0 bases and J lost 10, with 18 bases in between. CDR3 length: 16 amino acids.

The chain couples TRBV9 to TRBJ1-4, with TRBD1 as a possible D gene (6 bases). The CDR3 consists of 15 residues. Trimming stripped 0 bases from V and 7 bases from J, with 13 bases between. Germline V lookup: CDR1 SGDLS, CDR2 YYNGEE. Here the CDR3 reads CASSVDQGWTEKLFF. DNA of the CDR3: TGTGCCAGCAGCGTAGATCAGGGGTGGACTGAAAAACTGTTTTTT.

This rearrangement joins TRBV5-1 to TRBJ1-2; D ambiguous. There are 14 residues in the CDR3. Germline V gene data show CDR1 as SGHRS and CDR2 as YFSETQ. V lost 4 bases and J lost 4, with 14 bases in between. The CDR3 spells CASSLTGGSYGYTF. The CDR3 nucleotides are TGCGCCAGCAGCCTCACGGGAGGGTCCTATGGCTACACCTTC.

The J gene is TRBJ2-1, the V gene TRBV6-1, with a possible D match to TRBD1 (6 bases). V lost 2 bases to trimming and J lost 6 bases, with 20 bases between them. The germline V gene encodes CDR1 MNHNS and CDR2 SASEGT. This CDR3 is 17 amino acids long. CDR3 protein: CASSEKGGLYRSNEQFF. CDR3 sequence (DNA): TGTGCCAGCAGTGAAAAAGGGGGATTGTATAGGTCCAATGAGCAGTTCTTC.

This clone was picked up a small number of times. The chain uses TRBV4-2 and TRBJ1-1; possible D gene TRBD1, 5 bases. V dropped 0 bases and J dropped 4 bases, with 6 bases sitting between them. CDR3 length: 13 amino acids. Germline V gene lookup returns CDR1 LGHNA and CDR2 YNFKEQ. The CDR3 spells CASSQEGLTEAFF. The CDR3 DNA follows: TGTGCCAGCAGCCAAGAGGGGCTCACTGAAGCTTTCTTT.

The chain couples TRBV9 to TRBJ1-2; D gene uncertain. The CDR3 consists of 12 residues. Germline loops: CDR1 SGDLS, CDR2 YYNGEE. V lost 0 bases and J lost 5, with 5 bases in between. The CDR3 coding sequence is TGTGCCAGCAGCGTAGTCGGTTATGGCTACACCTTC. Translating gives CASSVVGYGYTF.

The V call is TRBV7-8, the J call TRBJ2-5, with 7 bases fitting TRBD1. The CDR3 spans 14 residues. V lost 5 bases, J lost 4 bases, and 7 bases stayed unmatched. Looked up from germline, CDR1 is SGHVS and CDR2 is FQNEAQ. CDR3 DNA sequence: TGTGCCAGCAGCAGACGGGACAGATCAGAGACCCAGTACTTC. It specifies CASSRRDRSETQYF.

The chain combines TRBV5-4 with TRBJ2-7; 7 positions agree with TRBD1. The CDR3 runs to 14 residues. CDR1 and CDR2 (germline): SGHNT, YYREEE (reference sequence). The V and J ends lost 5 bases and 11 bases, in that order; junction bases with no gene match: 16. The DNA for the CDR3 is TGTGCCAGCAGTTCGCTCGACGGGGCTCAGGGGGAGTACTTC. Its translation is CASSSLDGAQGEYF.